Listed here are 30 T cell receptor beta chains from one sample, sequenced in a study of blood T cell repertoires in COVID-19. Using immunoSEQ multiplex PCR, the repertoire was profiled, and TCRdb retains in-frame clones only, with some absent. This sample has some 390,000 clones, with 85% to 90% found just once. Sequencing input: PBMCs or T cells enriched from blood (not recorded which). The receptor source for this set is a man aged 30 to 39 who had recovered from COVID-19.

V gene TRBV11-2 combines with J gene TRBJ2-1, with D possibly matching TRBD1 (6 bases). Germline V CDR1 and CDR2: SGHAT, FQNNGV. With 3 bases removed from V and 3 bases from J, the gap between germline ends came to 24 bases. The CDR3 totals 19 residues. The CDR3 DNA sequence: TGTGCCAGCAGCTTCTTACTTGGGGGCGGATCCTCACTCTACAATGAGCAGTTCTTC. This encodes CASSFLLGGGSSLYNEQFF.

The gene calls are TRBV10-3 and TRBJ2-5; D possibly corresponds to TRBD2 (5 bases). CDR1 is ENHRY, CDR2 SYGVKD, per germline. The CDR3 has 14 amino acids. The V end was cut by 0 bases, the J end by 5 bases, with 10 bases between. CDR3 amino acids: CAISESEGVETQYF. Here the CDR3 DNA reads TGTGCCATCAGTGAGTCAGAGGGAGTTGAGACCCAGTACTTC.

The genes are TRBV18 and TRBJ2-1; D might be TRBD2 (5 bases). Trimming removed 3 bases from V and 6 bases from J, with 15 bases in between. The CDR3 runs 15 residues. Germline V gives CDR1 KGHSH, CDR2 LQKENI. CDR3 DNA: TGTGCCAGCTCACCTTCGAGGGCCGTGGTCAATGAGCAGTTCTTC. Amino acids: CASSPSRAVVNEQFF.

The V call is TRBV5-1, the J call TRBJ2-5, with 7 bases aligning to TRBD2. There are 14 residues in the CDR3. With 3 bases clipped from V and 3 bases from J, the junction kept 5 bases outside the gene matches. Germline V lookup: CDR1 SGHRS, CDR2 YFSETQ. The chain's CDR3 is CASSSGTKEETQYF. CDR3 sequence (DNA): TGCGCCAGCAGCTCCGGGACTAAAGAAGAGACCCAGTACTTC.

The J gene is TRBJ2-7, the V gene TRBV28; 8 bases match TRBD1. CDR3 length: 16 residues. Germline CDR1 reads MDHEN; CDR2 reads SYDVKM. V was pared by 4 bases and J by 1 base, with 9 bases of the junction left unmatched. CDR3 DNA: TGTGCCAGCAGTTCCCCCTTGACAGGGGAGTCCTACGAGCAGTACTTC. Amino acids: CASSSPLTGESYEQYF.

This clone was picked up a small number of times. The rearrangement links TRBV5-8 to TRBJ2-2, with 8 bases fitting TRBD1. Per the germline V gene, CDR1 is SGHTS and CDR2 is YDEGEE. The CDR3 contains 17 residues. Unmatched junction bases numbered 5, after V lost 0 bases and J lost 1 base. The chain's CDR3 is CASSLVQGVVNTGELFF. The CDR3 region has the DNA TGTGCCAGCAGCTTGGTACAGGGGGTAGTGAACACCGGGGAGCTGTTTTTT.

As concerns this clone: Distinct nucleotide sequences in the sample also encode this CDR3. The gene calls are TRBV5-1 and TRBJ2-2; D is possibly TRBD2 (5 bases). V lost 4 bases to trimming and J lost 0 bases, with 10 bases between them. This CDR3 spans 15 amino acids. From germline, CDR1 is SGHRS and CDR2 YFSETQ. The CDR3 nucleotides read TGCGCCAGCAGCATCACTAGTGCGAACACCGGGGAGCTGTTTTTT. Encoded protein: CASSITSANTGELFF. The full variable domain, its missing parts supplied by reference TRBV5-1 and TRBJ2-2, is KAGVTQTPRYLIKTRGQQVTLSCSPISGHRSVSWYQQTPGQGLQFLFEYFSETQRNKGNFPGRFSGRQFSNSRSEMNVSTLELGDSALYLCASSITSANTGELFFGEGSRLTVL.

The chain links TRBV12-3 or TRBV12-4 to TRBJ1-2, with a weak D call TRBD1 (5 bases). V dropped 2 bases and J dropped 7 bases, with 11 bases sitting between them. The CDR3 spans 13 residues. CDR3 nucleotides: TGTGCCAGCAGTTTATCCCGGAGGGGTGGCTACACCTTC. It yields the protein CASSLSRRGGYTF.

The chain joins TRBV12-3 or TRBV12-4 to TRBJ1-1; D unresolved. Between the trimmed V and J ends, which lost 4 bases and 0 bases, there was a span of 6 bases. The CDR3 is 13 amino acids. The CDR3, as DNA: TGTGCCAGCAGTTCTGGCATGAACACTGAAGCTTTCTTT. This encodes CASSSGMNTEAFF.

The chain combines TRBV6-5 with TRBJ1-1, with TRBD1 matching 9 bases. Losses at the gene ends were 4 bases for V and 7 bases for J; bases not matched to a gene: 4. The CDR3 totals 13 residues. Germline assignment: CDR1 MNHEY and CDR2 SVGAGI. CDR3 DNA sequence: TGTGCCAGCAGTTTCGGGACAGGGTTTGAAGCTTTCTTT. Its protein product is CASSFGTGFEAFF.

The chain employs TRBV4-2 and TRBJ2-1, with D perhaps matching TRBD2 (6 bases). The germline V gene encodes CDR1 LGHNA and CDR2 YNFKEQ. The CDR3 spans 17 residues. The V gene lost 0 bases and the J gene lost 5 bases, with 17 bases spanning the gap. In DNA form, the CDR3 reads TGTGCCAGCAGCCAAGATCGAGTGCCAGCGGGCCACAATGAGCAGTTCTTC. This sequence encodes CASSQDRVPAGHNEQFF.

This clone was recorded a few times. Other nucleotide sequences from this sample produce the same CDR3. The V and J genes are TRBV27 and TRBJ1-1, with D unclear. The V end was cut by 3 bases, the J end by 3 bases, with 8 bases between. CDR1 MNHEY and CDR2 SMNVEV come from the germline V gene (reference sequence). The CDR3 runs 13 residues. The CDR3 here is CASSFQEDTEAFF. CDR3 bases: TGTGCCAGCAGTTTCCAAGAGGACACTGAAGCTTTCTTT.

This CDR3 is CASRKIASGEQYF. In DNA, the CDR3 is TGTGCCAGCAGAAAAATAGCGTCCGGCGAGCAGTACTTC. The chain has TRBV12-3 or TRBV12-4 and TRBJ2-7, with D possibly TRBD2 on 5 matching bases. The CDR3 loop spans 13 amino acids. Trimming cost V 6 bases and J 6 bases, with 15 bases left between them.

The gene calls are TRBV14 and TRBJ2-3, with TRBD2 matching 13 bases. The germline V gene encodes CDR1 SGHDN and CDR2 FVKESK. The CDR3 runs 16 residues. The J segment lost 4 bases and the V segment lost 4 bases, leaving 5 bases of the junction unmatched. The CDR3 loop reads CASSLGLAGVADTQYF. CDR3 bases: TGTGCCAGCAGCCTTGGACTAGCGGGAGTGGCAGATACGCAGTATTTT. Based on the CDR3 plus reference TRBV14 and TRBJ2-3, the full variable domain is EAGVTQFPSHSVIEKGQTVTLRCDPISGHDNLYWYRRVMGKEIKFLLHFVKESKQDESGMPNNRFLAERTGGTYSTLKVQPAELEDSGVYFCASSLGLAGVADTQYFGPGTRLTVL.

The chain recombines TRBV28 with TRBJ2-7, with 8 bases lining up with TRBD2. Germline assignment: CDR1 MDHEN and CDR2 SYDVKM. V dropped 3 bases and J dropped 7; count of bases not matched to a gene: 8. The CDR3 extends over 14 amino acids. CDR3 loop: CASSFVSGGREQYF. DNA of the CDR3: TGTGCCAGCAGTTTTGTGTCGGGAGGGCGGGAGCAGTACTTC.

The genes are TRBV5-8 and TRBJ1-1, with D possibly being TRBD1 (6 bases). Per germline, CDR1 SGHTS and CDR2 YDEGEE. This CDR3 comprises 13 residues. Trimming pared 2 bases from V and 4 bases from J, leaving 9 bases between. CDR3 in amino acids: CASSLWTVTEAFF. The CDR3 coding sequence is TGTGCCAGCAGCTTATGGACAGTCACTGAAGCTTTCTTT.

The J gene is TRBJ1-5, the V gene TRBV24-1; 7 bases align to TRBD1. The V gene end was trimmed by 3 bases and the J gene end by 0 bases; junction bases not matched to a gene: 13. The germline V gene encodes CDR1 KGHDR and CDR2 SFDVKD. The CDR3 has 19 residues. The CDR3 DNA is TGTGCCACCAGTGATGGTACAGGGGCTTTCGGCGTTAGCAATCAGCCCCAGCATTTT. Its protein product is CATSDGTGAFGVSNQPQHF.

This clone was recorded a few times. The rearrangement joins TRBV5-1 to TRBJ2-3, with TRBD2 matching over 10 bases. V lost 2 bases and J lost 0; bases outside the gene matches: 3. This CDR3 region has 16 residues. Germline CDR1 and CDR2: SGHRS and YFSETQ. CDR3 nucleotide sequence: TGCGCCAGCAGCTTCTTAGCGGGAGGCAGCACAGATACGCAGTATTTT. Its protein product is CASSFLAGGSTDTQYF.

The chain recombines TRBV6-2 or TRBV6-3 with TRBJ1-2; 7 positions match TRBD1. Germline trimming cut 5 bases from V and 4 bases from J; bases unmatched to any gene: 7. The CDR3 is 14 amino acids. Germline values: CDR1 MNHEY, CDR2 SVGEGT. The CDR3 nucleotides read TGTGCCAGCAGTCATGGGACAGAACTCTATGGCTACACCTTC. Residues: CASSHGTELYGYTF.

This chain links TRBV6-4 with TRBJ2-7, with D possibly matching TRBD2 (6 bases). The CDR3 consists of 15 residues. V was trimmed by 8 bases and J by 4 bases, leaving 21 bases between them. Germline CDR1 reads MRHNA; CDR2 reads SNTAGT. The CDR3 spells CASLRLNGGPYEQYF. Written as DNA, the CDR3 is TGTGCCAGCCTGAGGCTAAATGGAGGGCCTTACGAGCAGTACTTC.

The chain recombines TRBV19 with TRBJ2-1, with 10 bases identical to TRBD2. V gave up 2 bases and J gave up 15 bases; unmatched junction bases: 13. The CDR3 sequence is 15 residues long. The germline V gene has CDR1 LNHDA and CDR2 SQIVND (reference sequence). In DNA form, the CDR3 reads TGTGCCAGTAGTATAACCGCGGCTAGCGGGAGCCATGGGTTCTTC. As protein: CASSITAASGSHGFF.

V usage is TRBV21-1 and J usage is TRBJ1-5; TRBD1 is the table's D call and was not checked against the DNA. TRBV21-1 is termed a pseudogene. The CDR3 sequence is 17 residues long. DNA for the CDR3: TGTGCCAGCAGCTACCGGGACAGCCGTACTAGCAATCAGCCCCAGCATTTT. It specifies CASSYRDSRTSNQPQHF.

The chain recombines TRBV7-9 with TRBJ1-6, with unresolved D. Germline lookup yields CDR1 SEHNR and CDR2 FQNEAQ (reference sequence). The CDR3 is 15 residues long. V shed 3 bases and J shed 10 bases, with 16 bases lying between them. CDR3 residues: CASSFSLTGLSPLHF. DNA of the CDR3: TGTGCCAGCAGCTTTTCCCTAACTGGACTCTCACCCCTCCACTTT.

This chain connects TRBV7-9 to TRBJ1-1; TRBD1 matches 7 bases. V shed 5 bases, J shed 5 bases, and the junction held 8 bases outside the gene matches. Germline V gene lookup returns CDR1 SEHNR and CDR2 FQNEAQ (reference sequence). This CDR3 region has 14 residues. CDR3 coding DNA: TGTGCCAGCAGCCTACGACAGGGACGGACTGAAGCTTTCTTT. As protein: CASSLRQGRTEAFF.

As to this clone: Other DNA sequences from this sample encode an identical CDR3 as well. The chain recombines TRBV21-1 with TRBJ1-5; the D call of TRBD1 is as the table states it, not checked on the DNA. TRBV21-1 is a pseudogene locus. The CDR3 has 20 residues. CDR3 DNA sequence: TGTGCCAGCAGCCACCCATACCTCGACAGGGGAGTTGGGGGCAATCAGCCCCAGCATTTT. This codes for CASSHPYLDRGVGGNQPQHF.

CDR3 loop: CASSERGSNYGYTF. CDR3 nucleotide sequence: TGTGCCAGCAGTGAGCGGGGTTCCAACTATGGCTACACCTTC. The chain has TRBV6-1 and TRBJ1-2; D is unclear. CDR3 length: 14 residues. With 3 bases removed from V and 2 bases from J, the gap between germline ends came to 10 bases. Germline V gene lookup returns CDR1 MNHNS and CDR2 SASEGT.

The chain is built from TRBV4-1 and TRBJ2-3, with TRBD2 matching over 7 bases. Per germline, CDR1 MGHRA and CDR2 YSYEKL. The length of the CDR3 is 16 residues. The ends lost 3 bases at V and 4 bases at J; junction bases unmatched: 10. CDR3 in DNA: TGCGCCAGCAGCCACGCGATAGAAGCGGGATCAGATACGCAGTATTTT. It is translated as CASSHAIEAGSDTQYF.

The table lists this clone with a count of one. CDR3 region: CASSGGLAGLYEQYF. The CDR3 DNA sequence: TGTGCCAGCAGTGGGGGACTAGCGGGCCTCTACGAGCAGTACTTC. The chain is built from TRBV28 and TRBJ2-7; 12 nucleotides match TRBD2. Trimming took 5 bases from V and 3 from J; bases not matched to a gene: 5. Germline V CDR1 and CDR2: MDHEN, SYDVKM. This CDR3 has 15 amino acids.

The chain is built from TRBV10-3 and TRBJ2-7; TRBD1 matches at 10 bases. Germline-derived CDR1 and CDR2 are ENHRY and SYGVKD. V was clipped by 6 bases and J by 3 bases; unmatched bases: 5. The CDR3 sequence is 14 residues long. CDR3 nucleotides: TGTGCCATCAGAGTGACAGGGGGCAACTACGAGCAGTACTTC. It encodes CAIRVTGGNYEQYF.

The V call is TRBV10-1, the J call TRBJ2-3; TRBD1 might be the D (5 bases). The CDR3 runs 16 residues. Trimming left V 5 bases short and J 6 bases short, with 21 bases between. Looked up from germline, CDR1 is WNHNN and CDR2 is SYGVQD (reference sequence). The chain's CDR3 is CASSPSTGQGEDTQYF. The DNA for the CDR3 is TGCGCCAGCAGTCCATCTACCGGGCAGGGTGAGGATACGCAGTATTTT.